The next 17 T cell receptor beta chains were all read from a single sample in a study of sequential checkpoint blockade in melanoma. The data were produced by immunoSEQ multiplex PCR, yet TCRdb's version contains in-frame clones alone and is incomplete. The sample records 6,200 or so clones, around 21% being singletons. The sample's treatment: randomized to nivolumab then ipilimumab (arm A) or the reverse (arm B). The material was tumor tissue (inferred from file names), obtained from a patient given nivolumab and ipilimumab in sequence. The receptors here all came from a human donor with melanoma.

This clone was counted at least ten times. The J gene is TRBJ1-2, the V gene TRBV9; tentative D call: TRBD1 (6 bases). CDR3 length: 14 amino acids. The V end lost 4 bases, the J end lost 4 bases, and 14 bases lay between the germline ends. The germline V gene has CDR1 SGDLS and CDR2 YYNGEE. The CDR3 region is CASSPFRDTYGYTF. DNA of the CDR3: TGTGCCAGCAGCCCGTTCAGGGACACCTATGGCTACACCTTC. Variable domain in full (rest from reference TRBV9 and TRBJ1-2): DSGVTQTPKHLITATGQRVTLRCSPRSGDLSVYWYQQSLDQGLQFLIQYYNGEERAKGNILERFSAQQFPDLHSELNLSSLELGDSALYFCASSPFRDTYGYTFGSGTRLTVV.

The chain links TRBV30 to TRBJ1-1, with D unclear. Looked up from germline, CDR1 is GTSNPN and CDR2 is SVGIG (reference sequence). V lost 8 bases and J 1 base, leaving 8 bases between the germline ends. The CDR3 contains 11 residues. For the CDR3, the DNA is TGTGCCGGCAATAAGAACACTGAAGCTTTCTTT. This gives the protein CAGNKNTEAFF.

This clone was counted ten times or more. The chain recombines TRBV9 with TRBJ1-1; D uncertain. V gave up 0 bases and J gave up 4 bases, with 7 bases separating them. Germline CDR1 SGDLS, CDR2 YYNGEE. The CDR3 runs to 13 residues. The CDR3 protein is CASSVGVGTEAFF. Written as DNA, the CDR3 is TGTGCCAGCAGCGTAGGGGTTGGCACTGAAGCTTTCTTT.

This clone was seen more than once but under ten times. The V and J genes are TRBV6-8 and TRBJ1-5, with 7 bases identical to TRBD1. There are 15 residues in the CDR3. The J segment lost 2 bases and the V segment lost 7 bases, leaving 8 bases of the junction unmatched. Germline V gene data show CDR1 as MNHGY and CDR2 as SAAAGT. CDR3: CASKSGTAGNQPQHF. The DNA for the CDR3 is TGTGCCAGCAAATCCGGGACAGCAGGCAATCAGCCCCAGCATTTT.

This clone was observed a handful of times. V and J are TRBV9 and TRBJ2-7; TRBD1 matches 10 bases. With V trimmed by 0 bases and J by 1 base, 4 bases remained unmatched. The CDR3 covers 16 residues. The germline CDR1 and CDR2 sequences are SGDLS and YYNGEE. The CDR3: CASSVAPGQGSYEQYF. The CDR3 DNA reads as TGTGCCAGCAGCGTAGCCCCGGGACAGGGGTCCTACGAGCAGTACTTC.

There are a few counts of this clone. The chain employs TRBV1 and TRBJ2-1; TRBD2 is the table's D call, not checked against the DNA. TRBV1 is described as a pseudogene. The CDR3 runs 17 residues. The CDR3 here is CASSPGPGTSGALPWFF. CDR3 nucleotide sequence: TGCGCCAGCAGCCCCGGACCCGGGACTAGCGGGGCCCTCCCATGGTTCTTC.

V is TRBV19 and J is TRBJ2-2; D may be TRBD2 (5 bases). CDR1 LNHDA and CDR2 SQIVND come from the germline V gene (reference sequence). The CDR3 is 16 residues long. V gave up 3 bases and J gave up 0 bases, with 11 bases separating them. The CDR3 loop reads CASSIVAGTNTGELFF. DNA of the CDR3: TGTGCCAGTAGTATTGTGGCGGGCACGAACACCGGGGAGCTGTTTTTT.

The V and J genes are TRBV11-3 and TRBJ2-5; either TRBD1 or TRBD2 may fit D (6 bases each). The CDR3 length is 14 residues. From germline, CDR1 is SGHNT and CDR2 YENEEA. The germline V and J ends were trimmed by 4 bases and 5 bases, with 14 bases remaining between them. CDR3 sequence: CASSWGASWETQYF. In DNA, the CDR3 is TGTGCCAGCAGCTGGGGGGCTAGCTGGGAGACCCAGTACTTC.

The CDR3 region is CASRTIAGQSYNEQFF. DNA of the CDR3: TGTGCCAGCAGAACTATAGCGGGGCAATCCTACAATGAGCAGTTCTTC. The chain has TRBV6-8 and TRBJ2-1; 8 nucleotides match TRBD2. This CDR3 spans 16 amino acids. V shed 6 bases and J 1 base; nucleotides not matched to a gene: 8. CDR1 MNHGY and CDR2 SAAAGT come from the germline V gene.

This clone was seen only a few times. The V gene is TRBV6-8, the J gene TRBJ1-2; 8 bases are a match to TRBD1. After removal of 0 bases from V and 4 bases from J, the junction contained 7 bases not matched to a gene. The CDR3 is 16 amino acids. Germline V gene data show CDR1 as MNHGY and CDR2 as SAAAGT. Here the CDR3 DNA reads TGTGCCAGCAGTTACTCGGACAGGGAGATTACCTATGGCTACACCTTC. Translated, it gives CASSYSDREITYGYTF.

This clone came up a few times. The chain uses TRBV19 and TRBJ2-7, with D unclear. The CDR3 loop spans 14 amino acids. V lost 5 bases and J lost 0, with 11 bases in between. In germline, CDR1 is LNHDA, CDR2 SQIVND (reference sequence). The chain's CDR3 is CASSVRPYSYEQYF. The CDR3 DNA reads TGTGCCAGTAGTGTCAGACCCTACTCCTACGAGCAGTACTTC. The full variable domain, completed using reference TRBV19 and TRBJ2-7, is DGGITQSPKYLFRKEGQNVTLSCEQNLNHDAMYWYRQDPGQGLRLIYYSQIVNDFQKGDIAEGYSVSREKKESFPLTVTSAQKNPTAFYLCASSVRPYSYEQYFGPGTRLTVT.

This clone was detected many times. The chain joins TRBV11-3 to TRBJ1-4; 7 bases line up with TRBD1. From germline, CDR1 is SGHNT and CDR2 YENEEA. The CDR3 loop spans 14 amino acids. V dropped 3 bases and J dropped 3; count of bases not matched to a gene: 1. The CDR3 reads CASSFGTANEKLFF. The CDR3 DNA reads as TGTGCCAGCAGCTTCGGGACAGCTAATGAAAAACTGTTTTTT.

This clone was detected ten times or more. The rearrangement joins TRBV11-3 to TRBJ2-7; 10 bases agree with TRBD1. The CDR3 consists of 14 residues. Germline CDR1 reads SGHNT; CDR2 reads YENEEA. After removal of 5 bases from V and 2 bases from J, the junction contained 3 bases not matched to a gene. Written as DNA, the CDR3 is TGTGCCAGCAGCGGGACAGGGGAACCCTACGAGCAGTACTTC. Translated, it gives CASSGTGEPYEQYF.

This clone was recorded a few times. CDR3 bases: TGTGCCAGTAGTACACTTCGGGGGGTTGAAGAGACCCAGTACTTC. Translated: CASSTLRGVEETQYF. The rearrangement joins TRBV19 to TRBJ2-5; 7 bases agree with TRBD2. With V trimmed by 4 bases and J by 3 bases, 8 bases remained unmatched. CDR3 length equals 15 residues. The V gene's germline CDR1 is LNHDA and CDR2 SQIVND (reference sequence).

In its sample, this clone was seen many times. The chain joins TRBV4-1 to TRBJ1-4, with no clear D. The CDR3 length is 15 residues. Germline V CDR1 and CDR2: MGHRA, YSYEKL. V was shortened by 0 bases and J by 4 bases, with 9 bases between the two germline ends. The CDR3 DNA is TGCGCCAGCAGCCAAGAGCTACAGAGTAATGAAAAACTGTTTTTT. Its protein product is CASSQELQSNEKLFF.

This clone was counted at least ten times. V is TRBV6-8 and J is TRBJ1-2; D gene unclear. CDR1 is MNHGY, CDR2 SAAAGT, per germline. Trimming pared 7 bases from V and 8 bases from J, leaving 17 bases between. The CDR3 is 13 residues long. The CDR3 coding sequence is TGTGCCAGCACCTCCTTTAGGGTCTACGGCTACACCTTC. Protein: CASTSFRVYGYTF.

This sequence joins TRBV11-3 and TRBJ2-1; TRBD2 aligns across 14 bases. The V gene's germline CDR1 is SGHNT and CDR2 YENEEA. The CDR3 is 15 amino acids. The junction had 6 bases not matched to a gene; V was cut back by 5 bases and J by 9 bases. The CDR3 is CASSPGLAGAGEQFF. CDR3 coding DNA: TGTGCCAGCAGCCCGGGACTAGCGGGGGCGGGTGAGCAGTTCTTC.